These 21 T cell receptor beta chains came from one sample sequenced in a study of blood T cells in healthy people across ages. Combining a sample-barcoded 5' primer with a J-beta primer mix, a second PCR ran for roughly 6 to 12 cycles. From the 5' RACE reads, TCRdb called clonotypes with MiXCR, one entry per CDR3 protein. This table has over 1,500,000 distinct CDR3 sequences, approximately 50% appearing once. The sequenced sample consisted of blood. These receptors came from a woman between 40 and 55 years old in good health.

The sample holds a few counts of this clonotype. The chain uses TRBV20-1 and TRBJ1-2; D ambiguous. Per germline, CDR1 DFQATT and CDR2 SNEGSKA (reference sequence). V was pared by 2 bases and J by 4 bases, with 8 bases between. The CDR3 spans 12 residues. The DNA for the CDR3 is TGCAGTGCTAGACGCGGACTCTATGGCTACACCTTC. Translating it yields CSARRGLYGYTF.

This clonotype was seen a few times. The V gene is TRBV4-3, the J gene TRBJ1-1; weak D call: TRBD1 (5 bases). Germline V lookup: CDR1 LGHNA, CDR2 YSLEER. V was clipped by 0 bases and J by 2 bases, with 10 bases between them. The CDR3 contains 15 residues. For the CDR3, the DNA is TGCGCCAGCAGCCAAGATGGTCAGGGTAACACTGAAGCTTTCTTT. This sequence encodes CASSQDGQGNTEAFF.

CDR3 nucleotides: TGTGCCAGCAGCCCTTGGGGTAGCGGGGGATGGAGCTCCTACAATGAGCAGTTCTTC. Protein sequence: CASSPWGSGGWSSYNEQFF. The V and J genes are TRBV11-1 and TRBJ2-1, with 9 bases matching TRBD2. V was clipped by 5 bases and J by 0 bases; unmatched bases: 14. Germline CDR1 and CDR2: SGHAT and FQDESV (reference sequence). The CDR3 covers 19 residues.

The chain joins TRBV19 to TRBJ2-1; TRBD1 matches 7 bases. The CDR3 length is 18 residues. J gave up 6 bases and V 6 bases, and 20 bases lay outside the gene matches. Germline CDR1 and CDR2: LNHDA and SQIVND (reference sequence). CDR3 protein: CASSNPGTARGVVNEQFF. The CDR3 region has the DNA TGTGCCAGTAGCAATCCGGGGACAGCTAGAGGGGTCGTCAATGAGCAGTTCTTC.

The chain is built from TRBV20-1 and TRBJ1-5, with TRBD1 identical over 8 bases. This CDR3 contains 15 residues. V dropped 6 bases and J dropped 4; count of bases not matched to a gene: 11. Germline lookup yields CDR1 DFQATT and CDR2 SNEGSKA (reference sequence). The CDR3 nucleotides are TGCAGTGCCCGGCCGGGACAGGTCCCAAATCAGCCCCAGCATTTT. Protein product: CSARPGQVPNQPQHF.

This chain links TRBV10-1 with TRBJ2-1; D unclear. CDR1 and CDR2 (germline): WNHNN, SYGVQD (reference sequence). The CDR3 is 15 residues long. The ends were cut back, 1 base at V and 5 bases at J, with 12 bases in the middle. The CDR3 reads CASSEFGRSHNEQFF. For the CDR3, the DNA is TGCGCCAGCAGTGAGTTTGGCAGGAGCCACAATGAGCAGTTCTTC.

This clonotype appeared a few times. The genes are TRBV5-1 and TRBJ2-3; no clear D. The CDR3 loop spans 12 amino acids. In germline, CDR1 is SGHRS, CDR2 YFSETQ. V lost 6 bases to trimming and J lost 5 bases, with 10 bases between them. The CDR3 reads CASKGPRDTQYF. DNA for the CDR3: TGCGCCAGCAAGGGCCCCCGAGATACGCAGTATTTT.

This clonotype was seen only a few times. The chain links TRBV11-2 to TRBJ2-5, with a tentative D call TRBD1 (8 bases). V lost 5 bases and J lost 1, with 17 bases in between. Germline-derived CDR1 and CDR2 are SGHAT and FQNNGV. The CDR3 is made up of 16 amino acids. The CDR3 sequence is CASSRRTGTIQETQYF. The DNA for the CDR3 is TGTGCCAGCAGCCGCAGGACAGGGACTATCCAAGAGACCCAGTACTTC.

The chain is built from TRBV7-9 and TRBJ1-6; D is ambiguous. This CDR3 spans 15 amino acids. The V end was cut by 2 bases, the J end by 6 bases, with 11 bases between. Germline V lookup: CDR1 SEHNR, CDR2 FQNEAQ (reference sequence). The CDR3 nucleotides read TGTGCCAGCAGCTTATATCTGGGAACTAATTCACCCCTCCACTTT. Its translation: CASSLYLGTNSPLHF.

This chain links TRBV5-1 with TRBJ2-1; weak D call: TRBD1 (6 bases). Germline V CDR1 and CDR2: SGHRS, YFSETQ. Trimming took off 8 bases at V and 8 bases at J, with 23 bases between the two ends. The CDR3 runs to 15 residues. The CDR3 is CASTPWAGVSDEQFF. The CDR3 DNA follows: TGCGCCAGTACCCCTTGGGCAGGGGTTAGCGATGAGCAGTTCTTC.

This chain connects TRBV7-9 to TRBJ2-5, with a possible D match to TRBD2 (6 bases). The DNA end favors TRBJ2-7, so the J call may be wrong. CDR1 SEHNR and CDR2 FQNEAQ come from the germline V gene (reference sequence). This CDR3 has 12 residues. In DNA form, the CDR3 reads TGTGCCAGCAGGGAGATGGGGGGCGAGCAGTACTTC. Translating gives CASREMGGEQYF.

This clonotype was seen a few times. The rearrangement uses TRBV6-1 and TRBJ2-6; 7 nucleotides line up with TRBD1. The V gene end was trimmed by 8 bases and the J gene end by 2 bases; junction bases not matched to a gene: 6. CDR1 and CDR2 (germline): MNHNS, SASEGT. This CDR3 is 15 amino acids long. CDR3 coding DNA: TGTGCCAGCGGTAACAGGGGTGCTGGGGCCAACGTCCTGACTTTC. Translation gives CASGNRGAGANVLTF.

The V gene is TRBV20-1, the J gene TRBJ2-3, with 9 bases that match TRBD2. Per germline, CDR1 DFQATT and CDR2 SNEGSKA (reference sequence). The J segment lost 0 bases and the V segment lost 5 bases, leaving 9 bases of the junction unmatched. The CDR3 is 16 amino acids. This CDR3 is CSAERGAARSTDTQYF. Written as DNA, the CDR3 is TGCAGTGCTGAGCGGGGGGCTGCTCGCAGCACAGATACGCAGTATTTT.

The chain recombines TRBV28 with TRBJ2-1, with D tentatively TRBD1 or TRBD2 (5 bases each). The CDR3 length is 17 residues. V dropped 5 bases and J dropped 0 bases, with 17 bases sitting between them. Germline values: CDR1 MDHEN, CDR2 SYDVKM. DNA of the CDR3: TGTGCCAGCAGTCTTAGGGGATGGGGGAGCTCCTACAATGAGCAGTTCTTC. Translating it yields CASSLRGWGSSYNEQFF.

The chain recombines TRBV6-6 with TRBJ1-2; TRBD1 matches at 7 bases. This CDR3 is 16 amino acids long. Germline CDR1 MNHNY, CDR2 SVGAGI (reference sequence). Trimming cost V 6 bases and J 0 bases; bases outside gene matches: 10. CDR3 DNA: TGTGCCAGCAGCCGTACCGACAGGGTAACTAACTATGGCTACACCTTC. Amino acid sequence: CASSRTDRVTNYGYTF.

CDR3 sequence (DNA): TGTGCCAGCAGTAAACAGGGGAGTGGGGAGCAGTTCTTC. As protein: CASSKQGSGEQFF. The chain is built from TRBV28 and TRBJ2-1; 7 nucleotides agree with TRBD1. The length of the CDR3 is 13 residues. From germline, CDR1 is MDHEN and CDR2 SYDVKM. Trimming took 5 bases from V and 10 from J; bases not matched to a gene: 8.

This clonotype was counted ten times or more. V gene TRBV7-9 combines with J gene TRBJ1-2; the D is unclear. Per the germline V gene, CDR1 is SEHNR and CDR2 is FQNEAQ (reference sequence). V was clipped by 1 base and J by 4 bases, with 4 bases between them. The CDR3 consists of 12 residues. The CDR3 protein is CASSLGLYGYTF. The CDR3 bases are TGTGCCAGCAGCTTAGGGCTCTATGGCTACACCTTC.

The V and J genes are TRBV18 and TRBJ1-2; 12 bases map to TRBD1. CDR3 size: 14 residues. The J segment lost 7 bases and the V segment lost 3 bases, leaving 3 bases of the junction unmatched. CDR1 is KGHSH and CDR2 is LQKENI in the germline V gene. The CDR3, as DNA: TGTGCCAGCTCACCGGGACAGGGGGCGTTTGGCTACACCTTC. It codes for CASSPGQGAFGYTF.

Points on this clonotype: One end of the junction varies from germline; a read error may be responsible. The chain joins TRBV25-1 to TRBJ2-3; D unresolved. CDR1 and CDR2 from the germline V gene are MGHDK and SYGVNS. CDR3 size: 15 residues. DNA of the CDR3: TGTACCAGCAGTGAAGAGGCAGCAATCACAGATACGCAGTATTTT. Translating gives CTSSEEAAITDTQYF.

This clonotype was seen a few times. The chain is built from TRBV29-1 and TRBJ2-1; 8 bases agree with TRBD2. The V gene end was trimmed by 6 bases and the J gene end by 9 bases; junction bases not matched to a gene: 7. CDR3 size: 12 residues. CDR1 and CDR2 (germline): SQVTM, ANQGSEA. For the CDR3, the DNA is TGCAGCGTGGTCGGGACTAGGTCTGAGCAGTTCTTC. It translates to CSVVGTRSEQFF.

The rearrangement uses TRBV7-2 and TRBJ2-5; no firm D call. This CDR3 contains 15 residues. Germline CDR1 SGHTA, CDR2 FQGNSA. The ends were cut back, 2 bases at V and 4 bases at J, with 14 bases in the middle. In nucleotides, the CDR3 is TGTGCCAGCAGCTTAAAAGGGCGGTACCTAGAGACCCAGTACTTC. This codes for CASSLKGRYLETQYF.